This is a list of T cell receptor beta chains from one sample in a study of blood T cell repertoires in COVID-19. The method was immunoSEQ multiplex PCR; TCRdb's version includes in-frame clones alone and lacks a portion of them. Here the sample spans 90,000 to 120,000 clones, approximately 89% being singletons. Sequenced: peripheral blood. The receptor set was obtained from a man in his forties or fifties with active or convalescent COVID-19. Each CDR3 is given without its conserved first and last residue. The listing skips clone size in some rows; elsewhere it reads once, few, many or a size class.

len	j_gene	abundance	v_gene	CDR3aa
12	TRBJ1-5	.	TRBV6-6	ASSYSGGDQPQH
10	TRBJ1-5	.	TRBV7-8	ASSLPLQPQH
14	TRBJ2-7	.	TRBV6-2/TRBV6-3	ASSYTTGGRSYEQY
13	TRBJ2-7	.	TRBV11-2	ASSPLDRFSYEQY
12	TRBJ2-1	.	TRBV5-5	ASTLTTAYNEQF
12	TRBJ1-1	.	TRBV27	ASSLGGPNTEAF
16	TRBJ2-4	.	TRBV7-2	ASSLVFRATGKKNIQY
13	TRBJ1-5	.	TRBV6-5	ASRLLLTDIQPQH
15	TRBJ1-2	.	TRBV27	ASGKPGQGATVYGYT
14	TRBJ1-1	few	TRBV4-1	ASSQGVVVVNTEAF
13	TRBJ1-1	.	TRBV6-5	ASSRIRDTNTEAF
10	TRBJ2-5	.	TRBV19	ARRTGKETQY
13	TRBJ1-2	once	TRBV2	ASTGPTGGNYGYT
13	TRBJ1-2	.	TRBV29-1	SVERLDRGSYGYT
14	TRBJ1-2	.	TRBV29-1	SVVLTGGAGNYGYT
12	TRBJ2-7	.	TRBV23-1	ASLRGTRTHEQY
13	TRBJ1-5	.	TRBV3-1/TRBV3-2	ASSQTRGAAQPQH
14	TRBJ2-2	.	TRBV5-1	ASSSTSGKSAGELF
9	TRBJ1-1	.	TRBV30	AWNRAGVAF
12	TRBJ2-7	.	TRBV5-1	ASSMTGGPYEQY
16	TRBJ1-5	.	TRBV24-1	ATSDNIQGRRPNQPQH
11	TRBJ2-7	.	TRBV30	ACVRDRGYEQY
12	TRBJ1-1	.	TRBV5-1	ASSQPDRDTEAF
13	TRBJ1-5	.	TRBV19	ASSSGQLSVSPQH
11	TRBJ2-5	.	TRBV14	ASSHSGGETQY
15	TRBJ1-5	.	TRBV6-2/TRBV6-3	ASSYPTVLYSNQPQH
12	TRBJ2-7	.	TRBV3-1/TRBV3-2	ASSQENPSYEQY
13	TRBJ2-7	.	TRBV6-2/TRBV6-3	ASSPIGQGMHEQY
14	TRBJ2-1	.	TRBV5-4	ASSWGTGVPYNEQF
15	TRBJ2-1	.	TRBV27	ASSLDGTGGYYNEQF
14	TRBJ2-2	.	TRBV28	ASSTPGGGGGGELF
13	TRBJ2-4	.	TRBV24-1	ATSDGQGGKNIQY
13	TRBJ2-7	.	TRBV7-9	ASSPYSGSSYEQY
14	TRBJ2-1	medium-sized	TRBV4-2	ASSQETSGTYNEQF
12	TRBJ2-1	few	TRBV5-5	ASSLDRGPYEQF
14	TRBJ2-2	few	TRBV4-1	ASSPRTTNVGGELF
13	TRBJ2-3	.	TRBV5-1	ASSLAGQGTLTQY
13	TRBJ2-5	.	TRBV3-1/TRBV3-2	ASSARTGGLETQY
11	TRBJ2-1	.	TRBV10-1	ASSDSGGSGQF
15	TRBJ1-1	once	TRBV19	ASSLARVVSGLTEAF
13	TRBJ1-1	.	TRBV5-1	ASSLVGAVDTEAF
10	TRBJ1-2	.	TRBV3-1/TRBV3-2	ASSHNTYGYT
14	TRBJ2-2	.	TRBV9	ASSVGGGMNTGELF
12	TRBJ1-1	.	TRBV6-2/TRBV6-3	ASSLQATNTEAF
14	TRBJ2-7	.	TRBV6-2/TRBV6-3	ASSYPGTGTPYEQY
15	TRBJ2-5	.	TRBV5-5	ASSLDLTGWGQETQY
12	TRBJ2-3	.	TRBV11-2	ASSPPLISGPQY
16	TRBJ1-6	once	TRBV28	ASSLSGIRSSYNSPLH
13	TRBJ1-4	.	TRBV19	ASSRGQGLNEKLF
12	TRBJ2-7	.	TRBV7-2	ASSLSGQTYEQY
13	TRBJ1-6	.	TRBV5-1	ASSLGQGLSSPLH
13	TRBJ2-2	.	TRBV5-1	ASNRLASYTGELF